These 27 T cell receptor beta chains share one sample of origin, sequenced in a study of CD8 T cells in Susac syndrome. After extraction with the RNeasy kit, about 0.45 to 1 ug of the RNA was reverse transcribed using random hexamers. TCRdb processed the immunoSEQ multiplex PCR reads anew with MiXCR; each CDR3 protein has one entry. The repertoire holds 160,000 or so distinct CDR3 sequences, around 96% seen once, with 0.15% to 0.2% in the top ten. The sequenced material came from CD8+ T cells from PBMCs. The receptors come from a human donor with multiple sclerosis.

This clonotype is a singleton in its sample. The CDR3 region has the DNA TGTGCCAGCGAGGGGGGTTTGGAGACCCAGTACTTC. Translation: CASEGGLETQYF. The chain links TRBV7-9 to TRBJ2-5; D could derive from TRBD1 or TRBD2 (6 bases each). Germline assignment: CDR1 SEHNR and CDR2 FQNEAQ (reference sequence). The V end lost 8 bases, the J end lost 5 bases, and 12 bases lay between the germline ends. The CDR3 is 12 amino acids.

The chain uses TRBV3-1 and TRBJ2-7; D remains unclear. The germline V gene has CDR1 LGHDT and CDR2 YNNKEL (reference sequence). The V gene lost 0 bases and the J gene lost 5 bases, with 8 bases spanning the gap. The CDR3 contains 13 residues. The CDR3 DNA is TGTGCCAGCAGCCAAGATTTGGACCACGAGCAGTACTTC. Amino acid sequence: CASSQDLDHEQYF.

The V and J genes are TRBV13 and TRBJ2-7; the match to TRBD1 covers 10 bases. This CDR3 is built from 15 residues. Germline values: CDR1 PRHDT, CDR2 FYEKMQ (reference sequence). V lost 5 bases, J lost 4 bases, and 8 bases stayed unmatched. The CDR3 sequence: CASSPRGTGEYEQYF. The DNA of the CDR3 is TGTGCCAGCAGCCCCCGCGGGACAGGGGAATACGAGCAGTACTTC.

The rearrangement links TRBV3-1 to TRBJ1-5; D remains ambiguous. Germline CDR1 is LGHDT and CDR2 is YNNKEL (reference sequence). Trimming pared 0 bases from V and 3 bases from J, leaving 9 bases between. The CDR3 runs to 15 residues. CDR3 sequence reads: CASSQDMRNNQPQHF. The CDR3 nucleotides read TGTGCCAGCAGCCAAGATATGAGGAACAATCAGCCCCAGCATTTT.

This rearrangement joins TRBV29-1 to TRBJ1-2, with D tentatively TRBD1 (5 bases). The CDR3 is 14 amino acids. V lost 4 bases and J lost 0, with 12 bases in between. Germline V gene sequence: CDR1 SQVTM, CDR2 ANQGSEA. Here the CDR3 DNA reads TGCAGCGTTGTGGGGGAAGAAACTAACTATGGCTACACCTTC. It encodes CSVVGEETNYGYTF.

The CDR3 region is CASSDARTRSYEQYF. The CDR3, as DNA: TGTGCCAGCAGTGATGCCCGGACACGCTCCTACGAGCAGTACTTC. The V gene is TRBV2, the J gene TRBJ2-7, with D maybe TRBD1 (5 bases). Trimming pared 3 bases from V and 0 bases from J, leaving 12 bases between. Germline-derived CDR1 and CDR2 are SNHLY and FYNNEI. This CDR3 has 15 residues.

The chain is built from TRBV20-1 and TRBJ2-7; tentative D call: TRBD2 (5 bases). V lost 5 bases and J 1 base, leaving 18 bases between the germline ends. Germline CDR1 is DFQATT and CDR2 is SNEGSKA (reference sequence). CDR3 length: 15 amino acids. The CDR3 is CSAADSTAPSYEQYF. DNA of the CDR3: TGCAGTGCTGCGGACTCCACCGCCCCTTCCTACGAGCAGTACTTC.

The chain links TRBV15 to TRBJ2-1; perhaps TRBD1 as D (6 bases). The CDR3 covers 15 residues. Trimming left V 5 bases short and J 8 bases short, with 19 bases between. CDR1 and CDR2 (germline): LNHNV, YYDKDF (reference sequence). CDR3 in amino acids: CATSLPWGPGDEQFF. The CDR3 nucleotides are TGTGCCACCAGCTTACCCTGGGGGCCCGGGGATGAGCAGTTCTTC.

This chain links TRBV5-4 with TRBJ2-1; 7 bases map to TRBD1. This CDR3 contains 15 residues. Trimming took 6 bases from V and 3 from J; bases not matched to a gene: 9. CDR1 and CDR2 (germline): SGHNT, YYREEE (reference sequence). The CDR3 region is CASTRKGADYNEQFF. CDR3 DNA: TGTGCCAGCACTCGTAAGGGGGCGGACTACAATGAGCAGTTCTTC.

This sequence joins TRBV3-1 and TRBJ2-3; D is unclear. Trimming took off 1 base at V and 6 bases at J, with 11 bases between the two ends. The CDR3 totals 14 residues. Germline-derived CDR1 and CDR2 are LGHDT and YNNKEL (reference sequence). This chain's CDR3 is CASSQGISRDTQYF. CDR3 nucleotides: TGTGCCAGCAGCCAAGGAATTAGCAGGGATACGCAGTATTTT.

The chain joins TRBV7-9 to TRBJ1-1, with TRBD1 as a possible D gene (6 bases). V shed 0 bases and J shed 5 bases, with 10 bases lying between them. CDR1 is SEHNR and CDR2 is FQNEAQ in the germline V gene (reference sequence). The CDR3 totals 14 residues. The CDR3 sequence: CASSLAAGVTEAFF. Here the CDR3 DNA reads TGTGCCAGCAGCTTAGCGGCAGGGGTGACTGAAGCTTTCTTT.

The rearrangement uses TRBV5-1 and TRBJ2-7; the D is unclear. CDR1 is SGHRS and CDR2 is YFSETQ in the germline V gene. The CDR3 is 17 amino acids. V lost 0 bases and J lost 2, with 18 bases in between. In DNA, the CDR3 is TGCGCCAGCAGCTTGGGGCCCCCTATAATCGAGCCCTACGAGCAGTACTTC. Its protein is CASSLGPPIIEPYEQYF.

The chain employs TRBV4-2 and TRBJ2-7; D remains unclear. V lost 1 base and J 2 bases, leaving 9 bases between the germline ends. This CDR3 comprises 14 residues. CDR1 and CDR2 (germline): LGHNA, YNFKEQ. Here the CDR3 reads CASSQGQPAYEQYF. Written as DNA, the CDR3 is TGTGCCAGCAGCCAAGGTCAGCCGGCCTACGAGCAGTACTTC.

The genes are TRBV6-6 and TRBJ1-5, with 9 bases identical to TRBD1. This CDR3 is 16 amino acids long. Germline lookup yields CDR1 MNHNY and CDR2 SVGAGI (reference sequence). Losses at the gene ends were 2 bases for V and 6 bases for J; bases not matched to a gene: 8. CDR3 region: CASSYKGQGAGQPQHF. CDR3 nucleotide sequence: TGTGCCAGCAGTTACAAGGGACAGGGCGCGGGTCAGCCCCAGCATTTT.

A note on this clonotype: At one end the junction does not follow the germline gene, possibly because of a read error. V and J are TRBV4-2 and TRBJ2-2, with TRBD2 matching 8 bases. Germline CDR1 LGHNA, CDR2 YNFKEQ. CDR3 length: 16 residues. DNA of the CDR3: TGTGCCAGCAGCCAAAGCGAGCGGGAGAACCCCGGGGAGCTGTTTTTT. Translation gives CASSQSERENPGELFF.

The chain carries TRBV21-1 and TRBJ1-2; the DNA was not compared with TRBD1, the D call given in the table. TRBV21-1 is classified as a pseudogene. The CDR3 covers 17 residues. CDR3 coding DNA: TGTGCCAGCAGCTACAGGCGGAAGGGACAGGGGGACTATGGCTACACCTTC. This translates into CASSYRRKGQGDYGYTF.

The rearrangement links TRBV5-6 to TRBJ2-4, with D unresolved. The CDR3 covers 16 residues. Germline V gives CDR1 SGHDT, CDR2 YYEEEE. The V end was cut by 0 bases, the J end by 0 bases, with 10 bases between. The CDR3 nucleotides read TGTGCCAGCAGCTTGGCAACATTACTAGCCAAAAACATTCAGTACTTC. Translated: CASSLATLLAKNIQYF. The full variable domain, in which reference TRBV5-6 and TRBJ2-4 provide the parts outside the CDR3, is DAGVTQSPTHLIKTRGQQVTLRCSPKSGHDTVSWYQQALGQGPQFIFQYYEEEERQRGNFPDRFSGHQFPNYSSELNVNALLLGDSALYLCASSLATLLAKNIQYFGAGTRLSVL.

V is TRBV5-6 and J is TRBJ1-1; D not certain. V was cut by 6 bases and J by 9 bases, with 21 bases left in between. Germline loops: CDR1 SGHDT, CDR2 YYEEEE. This CDR3 region has 14 residues. The CDR3 bases are TGTGCCAGCACCTCTAGTTGGGCACCCCGAAAAGCTTTCTTT. Residues: CASTSSWAPRKAFF.

The chain recombines TRBV9 with TRBJ2-7; D perhaps matches TRBD1 (5 bases). The CDR3 sequence is 14 residues long. Trimming took 3 bases from V and 4 from J, leaving 14 bases between them. CDR1 is SGDLS and CDR2 is YYNGEE in the germline V gene. CDR3: CASSAYSQGYEQYF. In nucleotides, the CDR3 is TGTGCCAGCAGCGCCTACTCCCAGGGTTACGAGCAGTACTTC.

The chain uses TRBV29-1 and TRBJ2-2; D is possibly TRBD1 or TRBD2 (6 bases each). Trimming took off 1 base at V and 8 bases at J, with 17 bases between the two ends. The CDR3 sequence is 15 residues long. The germline gives CDR1 SQVTM, CDR2 ANQGSEA. The CDR3 sequence: CSVEVAEGDIGELFF. CDR3 nucleotide sequence: TGCAGCGTTGAAGTCGCGGAGGGGGATATAGGGGAGCTGTTTTTT.

The chain joins TRBV2 to TRBJ1-1; D perhaps matches TRBD1 (5 bases). Germline assignment: CDR1 SNHLY and CDR2 FYNNEI. The CDR3 extends over 14 amino acids. V was trimmed by 7 bases and J by 0 bases, leaving 12 bases between them. The CDR3 DNA sequence: TGTGCCAGCACGGCAGGGCTAATGAACACTGAAGCTTTCTTT. Translated, it gives CASTAGLMNTEAFF.

This chain uses TRBV15 with TRBJ2-3; 11 bases fit TRBD1. Germline values: CDR1 LNHNV, CDR2 YYDKDF (reference sequence). After removal of 1 base from V and 5 bases from J, the junction contained 5 bases not matched to a gene. CDR3 size: 16 residues. CDR3 in DNA: TGTGCCACCAGCAGAGCACGGGACAGGGGGGGAGATACGCAGTATTTT. Translating gives CATSRARDRGGDTQYF.

The chain carries TRBV5-1 and TRBJ1-1, with a weak D call TRBD1 (5 bases). This CDR3 has 15 residues. V lost 0 bases and J 4 bases, leaving 13 bases between the germline ends. The V gene's germline CDR1 is SGHRS and CDR2 YFSETQ. The CDR3 DNA sequence: TGCGCCAGCAGCTTGGGCTGGGGCTGGAGCACTGAAGCTTTCTTT. Protein product: CASSLGWGWSTEAFF.

The chain combines TRBV29-1 with TRBJ1-1, with unresolved D. V gave up 6 bases and J gave up 12 bases, with 14 bases separating them. This CDR3 spans 10 amino acids. Germline loops: CDR1 SQVTM, CDR2 ANQGSEA. The CDR3 DNA sequence: TGCAGCGTCGACGGGCCTCTTACTTTCTTT. It translates to CSVDGPLTFF.

This chain joins TRBV3-1 and TRBJ2-3; D is ambiguous. V was trimmed by 2 bases and J by 0 bases, leaving 9 bases between them. There are 15 residues in the CDR3. Germline loops: CDR1 LGHDT, CDR2 YNNKEL (reference sequence). The CDR3 DNA reads TGTGCCAGCAGCCAACAAACCCTAAGCACAGATACGCAGTATTTT. Translation: CASSQQTLSTDTQYF.

The genes are TRBV7-9 and TRBJ2-1; D is ambiguous. The V gene lost 4 bases and the J gene lost 8 bases, with 6 bases spanning the gap. CDR1 is SEHNR and CDR2 is FQNEAQ in the germline V gene (reference sequence). CDR3 length equals 11 residues. The CDR3 DNA sequence: TGTGCCAGCAGCTCGTCGGATGAGCAGTTCTTC. Translated: CASSSSDEQFF.

The J gene is TRBJ2-5, the V gene TRBV7-9, with TRBD1 matching over 8 bases. The CDR3 is 16 residues long. After removal of 6 bases from V and 2 bases from J, the junction contained 11 bases not matched to a gene. CDR1 SEHNR and CDR2 FQNEAQ come from the germline V gene (reference sequence). The CDR3 DNA reads TGTGCCAGCAGACCCAACATCGGGACAGGACAAGAGACCCAGTACTTC. It encodes CASRPNIGTGQETQYF.